This passage covers 10 T cell receptor beta chains from one sample sequenced in a study of blood T cell repertoires in COVID-19. Some clones are missing from TCRdb's copy, which holds only in-frame ones; the method was immunoSEQ multiplex PCR. In the table there are over 130,000 clones, 75% to 80% of which are singletons. Sequencing input: PBMCs or T cells enriched from blood (not recorded which). These receptors all come from a woman in her forties or fifties who had recovered from COVID-19.

DNA of the CDR3: TGTGCCAGCAGCCCATCATGGGGGGAAAATTCACCCCTCCACTTT. Amino acid sequence: CASSPSWGENSPLHF. J is TRBJ1-6 and V is TRBV28, with D possibly TRBD1 on 5 matching bases. From germline, CDR1 is MDHEN and CDR2 SYDVKM. V dropped 6 bases and J dropped 7 bases, with 16 bases sitting between them. The CDR3 runs to 15 residues.

The chain employs TRBV5-1 and TRBJ1-2; 7 bases are shared with TRBD1. This CDR3 contains 15 residues. V shed 4 bases, J shed 6 bases, and the junction held 12 bases outside the gene matches. Germline values: CDR1 SGHRS, CDR2 YFSETQ. The CDR3 loop reads CASSPFTGDGDGYTF. The CDR3, as DNA: TGCGCCAGCAGCCCGTTTACAGGGGACGGAGATGGCTACACCTTC.

In this sample, this clone turned up once. The chain uses TRBV6-5 and TRBJ1-2, with D perhaps matching TRBD1 (6 bases). Trimming shortened V by 8 bases and J by 3 bases, and 10 bases separated the two germline ends. CDR3 length: 12 amino acids. Germline-derived CDR1 and CDR2 are MNHEY and SVGAGI. The CDR3 DNA follows: TGTGCCAGCGCAGGGGACGACTATGGCTACACCTTC. Translated, it gives CASAGDDYGYTF.

The chain has TRBV10-1 and TRBJ2-2; possible D gene TRBD2, 6 bases. Germline lookup yields CDR1 WNHNN and CDR2 SYGVQD (reference sequence). The V gene lost 5 bases and the J gene lost 0 bases, with 10 bases spanning the gap. This CDR3 region has 15 residues. In nucleotides, the CDR3 is TGCGCCAGCAGTAACGGGGGTACGAACACCGGGGAGCTGTTTTTT. Translated: CASSNGGTNTGELFF.

V and J are TRBV5-1 and TRBJ2-7; 7 bases map to TRBD1. CDR1 is SGHRS, CDR2 YFSETQ, per germline. Losses at the gene ends were 4 bases for V and 7 bases for J; bases not matched to a gene: 14. CDR3 length: 15 amino acids. In DNA form, the CDR3 reads TGCGCCAGCAGCGTAAGACAGGGTGCGGGTGAGGAGCAGTACTTC. It translates to CASSVRQGAGEEQYF.

The CDR3 region is CASTPGGQSLYNEQFF. In DNA, the CDR3 is TGCGCCTCCACCCCGGGGGGCCAATCCCTTTACAATGAGCAGTTCTTC. The chain combines TRBV5-1 with TRBJ2-1; D perhaps matches TRBD2 (7 bases). The V end was cut by 10 bases, the J end by 4 bases, with 24 bases between. The CDR3 extends over 16 amino acids. The germline CDR1 and CDR2 sequences are SGHRS and YFSETQ.

The chain employs TRBV7-3 and TRBJ2-1, with 10 positions matching TRBD2. CDR1 SGHTA and CDR2 FQGTGA come from the germline V gene. V dropped 5 bases and J dropped 9; count of bases not matched to a gene: 13. The CDR3 consists of 16 residues. CDR3 loop: CASSLTSGTIYGEQFF. The CDR3 DNA follows: TGTGCCAGCAGCCTTACTAGCGGGACGATTTACGGTGAGCAGTTCTTC.

The rearrangement links TRBV30 to TRBJ1-4; 7 nucleotides line up with TRBD1. The V gene's germline CDR1 is GTSNPN and CDR2 SVGIG (reference sequence). The CDR3 has 14 residues. Losses at the gene ends were 1 base for V and 10 bases for J; bases not matched to a gene: 9. The chain's CDR3 is CAWSAGTASRKLFF. For the CDR3, the DNA is TGTGCCTGGAGTGCCGGGACAGCTTCTAGAAAACTGTTTTTT.

This chain uses TRBV11-2 with TRBJ2-3; the match to TRBD1 covers 8 bases. The CDR3 loop spans 16 amino acids. J was trimmed by 4 bases and V by 4 bases; bases with no gene match: 10. Looked up from germline, CDR1 is SGHAT and CDR2 is FQNNGV. The CDR3 protein is CASSSRRGQISDTQYF. CDR3 bases: TGTGCCAGCAGCTCCCGCAGGGGGCAGATATCAGATACGCAGTATTTT.

This clone occurred a few times. The V call is TRBV7-3, the J call TRBJ1-1, with 7 bases fitting TRBD1. The CDR3 contains 16 residues. J gave up 1 base and V 6 bases, and 11 bases lay outside the gene matches. Germline lookup yields CDR1 SGHTA and CDR2 FQGTGA. CDR3 region: CASSSQGFRPNTEAFF. For the CDR3, the DNA is TGTGCCAGCAGTTCACAGGGGTTTCGCCCGAACACTGAAGCTTTCTTT.